Below are 15 T cell receptor beta chains sequenced from a single sample in a study of cytomegalovirus exposure and HLA in healthy donors (dated by TCRdb to about 2017). Preparation of the library involved the immunoSEQ multiplex PCR assay. A mixture of 60 forward primers for TCR Vbeta segments and 13 reverse primers for TCR Jbeta segments was used in the multiplex PCR. TCRdb took this table from immuneACCESS and kept in-frame rearrangements with V and J called. Such tables lack part of the clones; where checked against another copy, unresolved V genes explain under half of the gap, and the rest is unexplained. This sample gives around 97,000 clones in total; 81% of them show up just once. Over 5% of the sample goes to the ten largest clones. Sequencing used PBMCs. These receptors were collected from a man aged 40-50 years in good health and CMV-seropositive.

J is TRBJ2-3 and V is TRBV11-2; tentative D call: TRBD1 (6 bases). There are 15 residues in the CDR3. CDR1 is SGHAT, CDR2 FQNNGV, per germline. V was pared by 4 bases and J by 7 bases, with 18 bases between. The CDR3 bases are TGTGCCAGCAGCTCGAGCCTCAGGGGTTGGAATACGCAGTATTTT. Its translation: CASSSSLRGWNTQYF. Using reference TRBV11-2 and TRBJ2-3 for the parts outside the CDR3, the full variable domain is EAGVAQSPRYKIIEKRQSVAFWCNPISGHATLYWYQQILGQGPKLLIQFQNNGVVDDSQLPKDRFSAERLKGVDSTLKIQPAKLEDSAVYLCASSSSLRGWNTQYFGPGTRLTVL.

This clone was seen a handful of times. Different DNA sequences within this sample yield the same CDR3. CDR3 amino acids: CASSEGGQPQHF. The CDR3 nucleotides are TGTGCCAGCAGTGAAGGGGGCCAGCCCCAGCATTTT. The rearrangement joins TRBV2 to TRBJ1-5; D possibly corresponds to TRBD1 (5 bases). This CDR3 contains 12 residues. From germline, CDR1 is SNHLY and CDR2 FYNNEI. V shed 1 base and J shed 7 bases, with 5 bases lying between them.

The J gene is TRBJ2-5, the V gene TRBV11-2, with 8 bases lining up with TRBD2. Losses at the gene ends were 4 bases for V and 2 bases for J; bases not matched to a gene: 9. CDR3 size: 16 residues. Germline CDR1 SGHAT, CDR2 FQNNGV. The DNA of the CDR3 is TGTGCCAGCAGCTCCGGGGCCCTAGCGGGTCAAGAGACCCAGTACTTC. Amino acids: CASSSGALAGQETQYF.

The V gene is TRBV9, the J gene TRBJ2-3, with 7 bases lining up with TRBD1. Unmatched junction bases numbered 7, after V lost 4 bases and J lost 2 bases. The CDR3 is made up of 15 amino acids. Germline values: CDR1 SGDLS, CDR2 YYNGEE. The CDR3 region has the DNA TGTGCCAGCAGCCCCCGACAGGGAACCACAGATACGCAGTATTTT. The encoded protein is CASSPRQGTTDTQYF.

The chain uses TRBV18 and TRBJ1-1; D not certain. V lost 3 bases and J lost 1, with 12 bases in between. The CDR3 has 15 residues. The V gene's germline CDR1 is KGHSH and CDR2 LQKENI. The CDR3 coding sequence is TGTGCCAGCTCACCGCTGACACCAGGGAACACTGAAGCTTTCTTT. It encodes CASSPLTPGNTEAFF.

V and J are TRBV18 and TRBJ2-3, with 7 bases identical to TRBD1. Germline V gene lookup returns CDR1 KGHSH and CDR2 LQKENI. There are 14 residues in the CDR3. Losses at the gene ends were 3 bases for V and 4 bases for J; bases not matched to a gene: 4. Here the CDR3 DNA reads TGTGCCAGCTCACCTCAGACAGGGTCAGATACGCAGTATTTT. Amino acids: CASSPQTGSDTQYF. The full variable domain, completed using reference TRBV18 and TRBJ2-3, is NAGVMQNPRHLVRRRGQEARLRCSPMKGHSHVYWYRQLPEEGLKFMVYLQKENIIDESGMPKERFSAEFPKEGPSILRIQQVVRGDSAAYFCASSPQTGSDTQYFGPGTRLTVL.

With respect to this clone: Germline and junction disagree at one end, which may indicate a read error. The V gene is TRBV2, the J gene TRBJ1-5; D perhaps matches TRBD1 (6 bases). Germline CDR1 reads SNHLY; CDR2 reads FYNNEI. CDR3 length: 15 residues. The CDR3 spells CASSEAPTGNQPQHF. CDR3 DNA: TGTGCCAGCAGTGAAGCCCCGACAGGCAACCAGCCCCAGCATTTT.

The chain combines TRBV10-2 with TRBJ2-7, with D perhaps matching TRBD1 (6 bases). V dropped 7 bases and J dropped 1 base, with 14 bases sitting between them. CDR1 is WSHSY and CDR2 is SAAADI in the germline V gene. The CDR3 sequence is 14 residues long. CDR3 protein: CASTNTQGSYEQYF. The CDR3 bases are TGCGCCAGCACCAACACACAGGGTTCCTACGAGCAGTACTTC.

This rearrangement joins TRBV5-1 to TRBJ2-5, with D perhaps TRBD1 (6 bases). Germline V gives CDR1 SGHRS, CDR2 YFSETQ. The CDR3 has 14 residues. The V and J ends lost 0 bases and 4 bases respectively, with 10 bases between them. CDR3 in DNA: TGCGCCAGCAGCTTGGGGGTCAGGGGAGAGACCCAGTACTTC. It translates to CASSLGVRGETQYF. The entire variable domain, with the rest obtained from reference TRBV5-1 and TRBJ2-5, is as follows: KAGVTQTPRYLIKTRGQQVTLSCSPISGHRSVSWYQQTPGQGLQFLFEYFSETQRNKGNFPGRFSGRQFSNSRSEMNVSTLELGDSALYLCASSLGVRGETQYFGPGTRLLVL.

This rearrangement joins TRBV6-5 to TRBJ1-5, with D possibly being TRBD1 (5 bases). V gave up 6 bases and J gave up 1 base, with 7 bases separating them. This CDR3 has 13 residues. CDR1 is MNHEY, CDR2 SVGAGI, per germline. CDR3: CASSQGSNQPQHF. DNA for the CDR3: TGTGCCAGCAGCCAGGGAAGCAATCAGCCCCAGCATTTT.

CDR3: CASSDGDSETQYF. The CDR3 DNA reads as TGTGCCAGCAGTGACGGGGACTCAGAGACCCAGTACTTC. V usage is TRBV2 and J usage is TRBJ2-5; D possibly corresponds to TRBD2 (6 bases). This CDR3 has 13 residues. Per the germline V gene, CDR1 is SNHLY and CDR2 is FYNNEI. The ends were cut back, 3 bases at V and 4 bases at J, with 9 bases in the middle.

CDR3: CASSVGQNNEQFF. The CDR3 region has the DNA TGCGCCAGCAGCGTAGGACAGAACAATGAGCAGTTCTTC. The chain links TRBV5-1 to TRBJ2-1, with D tentatively TRBD1 (6 bases). Trimming took 4 bases from V and 5 from J, leaving 10 bases between them. Per germline, CDR1 SGHRS and CDR2 YFSETQ. CDR3 length: 13 amino acids.

This chain connects TRBV13 to TRBJ2-5, with 14 bases lining up with TRBD2. Trimming removed 7 bases from V and 5 bases from J; junction bases left unmatched: 6. This CDR3 is 15 amino acids long. Germline values: CDR1 PRHDT, CDR2 FYEKMQ (reference sequence). The CDR3 here is CASMRGLAGEETQYF. The CDR3 DNA reads TGTGCCAGCATGCGGGGACTAGCGGGGGAGGAGACCCAGTACTTC.

The chain recombines TRBV28 with TRBJ1-5; the match to TRBD1 covers 7 bases. Germline V CDR1 and CDR2: MDHEN, SYDVKM. The CDR3 consists of 15 residues. Trimming at V came to 6 bases and at J to 4 bases, leaving 9 bases not matched to a gene. The CDR3 is CASRRQGVRNQPQHF. The CDR3 DNA sequence: TGTGCCAGCAGGAGACAGGGCGTTCGGAATCAGCCCCAGCATTTT. Together with reference TRBV28 and TRBJ1-5, the CDR3 gives the full variable domain: DVKVTQSSRYLVKRTGEKVFLECVQDMDHENMFWYRQDPGLGLRLIYFSYDVKMKEKGDIPEGYSVSREKKERFSLILESASTNQTSMYLCASRRQGVRNQPQHFGDGTRLSIL.

The J gene is TRBJ2-7, the V gene TRBV9, with 8 bases matching TRBD1. V trimming: 4 bases; J trimming: 2 bases; junction bases outside the gene matches: 5. This CDR3 region has 14 residues. Germline V gene data show CDR1 as SGDLS and CDR2 as YYNGEE. The CDR3 DNA reads TGTGCCAGCAGCTCTCGGACAGGGACCTACGAGCAGTACTTC. As protein: CASSSRTGTYEQYF.